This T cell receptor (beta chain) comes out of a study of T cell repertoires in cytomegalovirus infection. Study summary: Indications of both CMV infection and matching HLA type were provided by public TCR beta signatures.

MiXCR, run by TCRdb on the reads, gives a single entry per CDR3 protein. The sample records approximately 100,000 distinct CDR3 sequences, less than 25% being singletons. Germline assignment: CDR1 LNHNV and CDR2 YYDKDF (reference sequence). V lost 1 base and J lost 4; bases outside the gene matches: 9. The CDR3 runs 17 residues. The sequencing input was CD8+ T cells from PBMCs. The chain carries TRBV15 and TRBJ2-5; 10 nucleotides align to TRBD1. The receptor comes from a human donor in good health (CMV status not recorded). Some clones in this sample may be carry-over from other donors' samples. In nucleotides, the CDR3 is TGTGCCACCAGCAGAGGACAGGGGGCCTTGGGGGTAGAGACCCAGTACTTC. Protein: CATSRGQGALGVETQYF.